The source of this TCR beta chain is a study of T-cell reconstitution after alpha-beta-depleted transplantation in children. Unique molecular identifiers were built into the TCRbeta library. TCRdb independently ran MiXCR on the PCR reads; one entry per CDR3 protein. This repertoire shows about 830,000 distinct CDR3 sequences, 15% to 20% found once; its top ten account for around 4.5%. This clonotype was detected a few times. The V gene lost 3 bases and the J gene lost 2 bases, with 13 bases spanning the gap. This CDR3 region has 15 residues. In germline, CDR1 is DFQATT, CDR2 SNEGSKA (reference sequence).

V is TRBV20-1 and J is TRBJ2-2; D perhaps matches TRBD2 (5 bases). Specimen: PBMCs, mostly from graft donor cells, collected 360 days after TCRalphabeta/CD19-depleted stem cell transplant. This TCR came from a male patient younger than 18 who had a stem cell transplant for acute lymphoblastic leukemia, so the T cells may come from the graft donor. CDR3 residues: CSASASGVNTGELFF. The CDR3, as DNA: TGCAGTGCTAGCGCCAGCGGAGTTAACACCGGGGAGCTGTTTTTT.